The TCR beta chain under discussion was sequenced for a study of T cell responses to AZD1222 COVID-19 vaccine. Study conclusions and caveats: Unmutated variant regions are reportedly targeted by nearly half of spike-specific TCRs.

The table came from immunoSEQ multiplex PCR; TCRdb's copy has only in-frame clones and leaves some out. The table records over 150,000 clones, 80% to 90% of them present only once. Germline CDR1 SQVTM, CDR2 ANQGSEA. J was trimmed by 2 bases and V by 8 bases; bases with no gene match: 3. The CDR3 is made up of 12 amino acids. Second-dose recipients at about 4 or about 12 weeks were treated as one pooled group. Concerning this clone itself: Its specificity is not known.

The TCR sequence derives from an adult who received the AZD1222 COVID-19 vaccine. The chain combines TRBV29-1 with TRBJ1-2, with TRBD1 matching over 9 bases. Sequenced here: peripheral blood, sampled 28 days after the second AZD1222 dose. The CDR3 DNA follows: TGCAGCTGCGGGACAGGGAACTATGGCTACACCTTC. Translating gives CSCGTGNYGYTF.